This T cell receptor beta chain was captured in a study of monozygotic twins with inflammatory bowel disease. About this clonotype itself: What it binds is not known.

From the 5' RACE reads, TCRdb lists one entry per CDR3 protein and no DNA. The sample data list more than 300,000 distinct CDR3 sequences. Whole-study results and caveats: By inverse Simpson index, TCRbeta diversity was lower in IBD patients than in healthy co-twins. Separate T cell subtypes could not be resolved from one another. Perhaps reflecting limited power, concordant and discordant twins did not differ in repertoire similarity.

Researchers collected over 2 ml of blood per donor. CDR1 is SGHVS and CDR2 is FNYEAQ in the germline V gene. This CDR3 has 15 residues. The origin of this receptor is a human donor with ulcerative colitis or Crohn's disease, or a healthy co-twin of an affected twin (not recorded which). The chain recombines TRBV7-6 with TRBJ1-3. Sample: blood. The CDR3 loop reads CASSSTRSSGNTIYF.